Following are 22 T cell receptor beta chains from one sample sequenced in a study of blood T cell repertoires in COVID-19. The protocol was immunoSEQ multiplex PCR, while the TCRdb copy is restricted to in-frame clones and leaves out a portion. The data show 9,000 to 13,000 clones, around 91% seen once. Sequences were obtained from peripheral blood. Every receptor here comes from a human donor in a cohort sampled during active COVID-19.

The chain links TRBV7-8 to TRBJ2-7; tentative D call: TRBD2 (5 bases). Looked up from germline, CDR1 is SGHVS and CDR2 is FQNEAQ. The CDR3 runs to 15 residues. V gave up 5 bases and J gave up 1 base, with 15 bases separating them. The CDR3 spells CASSAGIQTSYEQYF. CDR3 DNA: TGTGCCAGCAGCGCGGGCATCCAAACTTCCTACGAGCAGTACTTC.

The chain couples TRBV7-8 to TRBJ2-3; 10 bases line up with TRBD2. Looked up from germline, CDR1 is SGHVS and CDR2 is FQNEAQ. The CDR3 sequence is 16 residues long. V lost 2 bases and J lost 3; bases outside the gene matches: 5. Written as DNA, the CDR3 is TGTGCCAGCAGCTTACGGCCTAGCGGGGGAACAGATACGCAGTATTTT. Translation gives CASSLRPSGGTDTQYF.

The rearrangement uses TRBV6-2 or TRBV6-3 and TRBJ2-3, with 8 nucleotides matching TRBD2. CDR3 length equals 14 residues. V shed 2 bases and J 6 bases; nucleotides not matched to a gene: 4. In germline, CDR1 is MNHEY, CDR2 SVGEGT. The CDR3 nucleotides read TGTGCCAGCAGTTACCGGGGGGGGCTGGATACGCAGTATTTT. Translating gives CASSYRGGLDTQYF.

This sequence joins TRBV7-8 and TRBJ2-1, with 7 bases that match TRBD2. This CDR3 comprises 16 residues. Germline loops: CDR1 SGHVS, CDR2 FQNEAQ. Losses at the gene ends were 2 bases for V and 3 bases for J; bases not matched to a gene: 7. CDR3 DNA sequence: TGTGCCAGCAGCTTATTTGCGGGGGTGGTCTACAATGAGCAGTTCTTC. Translation: CASSLFAGVVYNEQFF.

The chain links TRBV30 to TRBJ1-5, with D maybe TRBD1 (5 bases). In germline, CDR1 is GTSNPN, CDR2 SVGIG (reference sequence). The length of the CDR3 is 12 residues. Trimming left V 1 base short and J 11 bases short, with 12 bases between. CDR3 in amino acids: CAWSGAGPSQHF. As DNA, the CDR3 is TGTGCCTGGAGTGGCGCGGGGCCTTCCCAGCATTTT.

This sequence joins TRBV27 and TRBJ1-4; possible D gene TRBD1, 6 bases. From germline, CDR1 is MNHEY and CDR2 SMNVEV (reference sequence). The CDR3 is 17 amino acids. V was trimmed by 3 bases and J by 0 bases, leaving 14 bases between them. The CDR3 DNA reads TGTGCCAGCAGTTTGGCCGGGGGGCGCCCAACTAATGAAAAACTGTTTTTT. Translated: CASSLAGGRPTNEKLFF.

The V gene is TRBV5-6, the J gene TRBJ2-7; TRBD1 matches 7 bases. V trimming: 3 bases; J trimming: 0 bases; junction bases outside the gene matches: 9. The CDR3 is made up of 16 amino acids. Germline-derived CDR1 and CDR2 are SGHDT and YYEEEE. The CDR3 nucleotides are TGTGCCAGCAGCTCTTACAGGGGTTACCGCTCCTACGAGCAGTACTTC. This translates into CASSSYRGYRSYEQYF.

The rearrangement joins TRBV7-2 to TRBJ2-7; 9 positions agree with TRBD2. CDR1 is SGHTA, CDR2 FQGNSA, per germline. V shed 6 bases, J shed 2 bases, and the junction held 5 bases outside the gene matches. CDR3 length: 14 amino acids. The CDR3 sequence is CASSLLAGPYEQYF. The DNA for the CDR3 is TGTGCCAGCAGTCTCCTAGCGGGGCCCTACGAGCAGTACTTC.

Only one count was recorded for this clone. The rearrangement uses TRBV7-6 and TRBJ1-3, with a tentative D call TRBD1 (6 bases). The V gene's germline CDR1 is SGHVS and CDR2 FNYEAQ. The CDR3 has 16 amino acids. Trimming removed 0 bases at V and 0 bases at J, with 9 bases between. CDR3 nucleotide sequence: TGTGCCAGCAGCTTAGCGGGCAGGGGCTCTGGAAACACCATATATTTT. It encodes CASSLAGRGSGNTIYF.

The chain combines TRBV9 with TRBJ2-3; possibly TRBD2 for D (6 bases). This CDR3 spans 15 amino acids. V was cut by 7 bases and J by 0 bases, with 15 bases left in between. Germline V gene sequence: CDR1 SGDLS, CDR2 YYNGEE. The CDR3 protein is CASVPGSSSTDTQYF. In DNA, the CDR3 is TGTGCCAGCGTCCCCGGGAGCTCTAGCACAGATACGCAGTATTTT.

The chain uses TRBV5-1 and TRBJ2-7; the D gene is possibly TRBD2 (7 bases). The CDR3 runs to 17 residues. The V gene lost 0 bases and the J gene lost 3 bases, with 19 bases spanning the gap. Germline values: CDR1 SGHRS, CDR2 YFSETQ. The CDR3 spells CASSLALVRGRVYEQYF. The DNA for the CDR3 is TGCGCCAGCAGCTTGGCGTTGGTGCGGGGGCGCGTCTACGAGCAGTACTTC.

The chain is built from TRBV29-1 and TRBJ2-1; possible D gene TRBD1, 6 bases. The CDR3 is made up of 16 amino acids. The germline V gene encodes CDR1 SQVTM and CDR2 ANQGSEA. The germline V and J ends were trimmed by 6 bases and 1 base, with 19 bases remaining between them. In DNA, the CDR3 is TGCAGCGTCCAACCCGTCCGGACAGCGTCCTACAATGAGCAGTTCTTC. Translating it yields CSVQPVRTASYNEQFF.

J is TRBJ2-1 and V is TRBV11-2; D is unclear. The CDR3 is made up of 14 amino acids. The V end was cut by 1 base, the J end by 6 bases, with 10 bases between. The germline CDR1 and CDR2 sequences are SGHAT and FQNNGV. DNA for the CDR3: TGTGCCAGCAGCTTAGTTACATACCTCAATGAGCAGTTCTTC. This gives the protein CASSLVTYLNEQFF.

V and J are TRBV11-2 and TRBJ1-3; D perhaps matches TRBD1 (5 bases). Trimming cost V 6 bases and J 0 bases, with 15 bases left between them. This CDR3 contains 16 residues. CDR1 and CDR2 from the germline V gene are SGHAT and FQNNGV. CDR3 amino acids: CASSRGKGLSGNTIYF. In nucleotides, the CDR3 is TGTGCCAGCAGTCGGGGGAAGGGGCTCTCTGGAAACACCATATATTTT.

This clone occurred once. The chain has TRBV9 and TRBJ2-6; no definite D call. Germline V gene lookup returns CDR1 SGDLS and CDR2 YYNGEE. There are 13 residues in the CDR3. V lost 5 bases, J lost 2 bases, and 5 bases lay in between. The CDR3 sequence is CASSSTGANVLTF. CDR3 bases: TGTGCCAGCAGTTCAACTGGGGCCAACGTCCTGACTTTC. Based on the CDR3 plus reference TRBV9 and TRBJ2-6, the full variable domain is DSGVTQTPKHLITATGQRVTLRCSPRSGDLSVYWYQQSLDQGLQFLIQYYNGEERAKGNILERFSAQQFPDLHSELNLSSLELGDSALYFCASSSTGANVLTFGAGSRLTVL.

The chain carries TRBV4-1 and TRBJ2-3; D is possibly TRBD1 (5 bases). Germline lookup yields CDR1 MGHRA and CDR2 YSYEKL. The V end was cut by 1 base, the J end by 10 bases, with 15 bases between. This CDR3 has 14 residues. CDR3 DNA sequence: TGCGCCAGCAGCCAAGGGGGCCCATCTAGGGCGCAGTATTTT. Translating gives CASSQGGPSRAQYF.

V usage is TRBV10-3 and J usage is TRBJ2-3; perhaps TRBD2 as D (5 bases). The CDR3 extends over 13 amino acids. Trimming left V 7 bases short and J 3 bases short, with 11 bases between. Germline CDR1 is ENHRY and CDR2 is SYGVKD. CDR3 residues: CAINKSGTDTQYF. CDR3 nucleotides: TGTGCCATCAATAAAAGCGGTACAGATACGCAGTATTTT.

Here the CDR3 reads CASSPGLSAAGNTIYF. For the CDR3, the DNA is TGTGCCAGCTCACCGGGACTCTCGGCGGCTGGAAACACCATATATTTT. The chain couples TRBV18 to TRBJ1-3, with D perhaps matching TRBD1 (5 bases). Looked up from germline, CDR1 is KGHSH and CDR2 is LQKENI. Deletions cut 3 bases from V and 2 bases from J, with 14 bases between. The CDR3 consists of 16 residues. Drawing the rest from reference TRBV18 and TRBJ1-3, the complete variable domain is NAGVMQNPRHLVRRRGQEARLRCSPMKGHSHVYWYRQLPEEGLKFMVYLQKENIIDESGMPKERFSAEFPKEGPSILRIQQVVRGDSAAYFCASSPGLSAAGNTIYFGEGSWLTVV.

This chain joins TRBV7-2 and TRBJ2-1; D ambiguous. Germline V gives CDR1 SGHTA, CDR2 FQGNSA. Trimming left V 0 bases short and J 4 bases short, with 10 bases between. The CDR3 contains 15 residues. As DNA, the CDR3 is TGTGCCAGCAGCTTAGCGGTGAGAGTATACAATGAGCAGTTCTTC. The encoded protein is CASSLAVRVYNEQFF. Looking up the rest from reference TRBV7-2 and TRBJ2-1 gives the full variable domain: GAGVSQSPSNKVTEKGKDVELRCDPISGHTALYWYRQSLGQGLEFLIYFQGNSAPDKSGLPSDRFSAERTGGSVSTLTIQRTQQEDSAVYLCASSLAVRVYNEQFFGPGTRLTVL.

The chain employs TRBV7-2 and TRBJ1-1; D is unclear. Between the trimmed V and J ends, which lost 1 base and 1 base, there was a span of 7 bases. The CDR3 contains 14 residues. The germline gives CDR1 SGHTA, CDR2 FQGNSA. CDR3 residues: CASSLVAGNTEAFF. CDR3 nucleotide sequence: TGTGCCAGCAGCTTAGTTGCGGGGAACACTGAAGCTTTCTTT.

The chain carries TRBV5-1 and TRBJ2-7; weak D call: TRBD2 (5 bases). The CDR3 runs 15 residues. Germline loops: CDR1 SGHRS, CDR2 YFSETQ. Trimming stripped 3 bases from V and 2 bases from J, with 15 bases between. In nucleotides, the CDR3 is TGCGCCAGCAGCTCGTCCACTAGTCCCCCCTACGAGCAGTACTTC. This codes for CASSSSTSPPYEQYF.

This rearrangement joins TRBV3-1 (or the pseudogene TRBV3-2) to TRBJ1-2; D possibly corresponds to TRBD1 (5 bases). The CDR3 contains 14 residues. The germline gives CDR1 LGHDT, CDR2 YNNKEL (reference sequence). Trimming cost V 1 base and J 6 bases, with 12 bases left between them. For the CDR3, the DNA is TGTGCCAGCAGCCAAGTCCCAGGGTCAGATGGCTACACCTTC. It translates to CASSQVPGSDGYTF.